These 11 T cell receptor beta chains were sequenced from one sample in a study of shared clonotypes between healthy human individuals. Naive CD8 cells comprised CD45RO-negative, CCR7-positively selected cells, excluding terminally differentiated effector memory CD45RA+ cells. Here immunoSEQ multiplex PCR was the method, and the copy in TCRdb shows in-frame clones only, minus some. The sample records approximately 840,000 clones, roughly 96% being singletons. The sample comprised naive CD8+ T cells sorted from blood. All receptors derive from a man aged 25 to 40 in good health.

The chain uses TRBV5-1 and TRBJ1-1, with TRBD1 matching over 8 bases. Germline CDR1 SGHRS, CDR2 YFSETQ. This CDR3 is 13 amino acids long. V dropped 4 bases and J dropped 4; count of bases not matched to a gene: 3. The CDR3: CASSPQGATEAFF. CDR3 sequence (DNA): TGCGCCAGCAGCCCCCAGGGGGCCACTGAAGCTTTCTTT.

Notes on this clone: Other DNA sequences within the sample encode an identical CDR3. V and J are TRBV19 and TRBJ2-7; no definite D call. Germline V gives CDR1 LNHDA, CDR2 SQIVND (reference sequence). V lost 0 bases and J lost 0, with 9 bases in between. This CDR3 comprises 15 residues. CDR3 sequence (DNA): TGTGCCAGTAGTATAGACCCCGGCAGCTCCTACGAGCAGTACTTC. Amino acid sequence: CASSIDPGSSYEQYF.

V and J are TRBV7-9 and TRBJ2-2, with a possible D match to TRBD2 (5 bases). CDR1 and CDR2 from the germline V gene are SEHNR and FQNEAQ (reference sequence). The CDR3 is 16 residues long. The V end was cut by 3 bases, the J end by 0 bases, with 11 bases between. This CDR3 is CASSLESGANTGELFF. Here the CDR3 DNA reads TGTGCCAGCAGCTTGGAGAGCGGAGCGAACACCGGGGAGCTGTTTTTT.

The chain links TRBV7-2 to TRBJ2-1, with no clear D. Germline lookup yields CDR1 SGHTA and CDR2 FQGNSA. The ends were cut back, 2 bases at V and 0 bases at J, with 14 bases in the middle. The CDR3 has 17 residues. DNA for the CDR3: TGTGCCAGCAGCTTAATGGAATATTCCAGCTCCTACAATGAGCAGTTCTTC. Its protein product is CASSLMEYSSSYNEQFF.

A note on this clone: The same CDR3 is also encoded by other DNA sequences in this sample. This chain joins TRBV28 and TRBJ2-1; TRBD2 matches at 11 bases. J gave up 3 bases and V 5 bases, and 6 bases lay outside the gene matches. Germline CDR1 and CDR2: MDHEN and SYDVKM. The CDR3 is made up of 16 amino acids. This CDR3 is CASSLTSGSFYNEQFF. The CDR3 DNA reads TGTGCCAGCAGTCTTACTAGCGGGAGCTTCTACAATGAGCAGTTCTTC. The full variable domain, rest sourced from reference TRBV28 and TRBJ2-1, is DVKVTQSSRYLVKRTGEKVFLECVQDMDHENMFWYRQDPGLGLRLIYFSYDVKMKEKGDIPEGYSVSREKKERFSLILESASTNQTSMYLCASSLTSGSFYNEQFFGPGTRLTVL.

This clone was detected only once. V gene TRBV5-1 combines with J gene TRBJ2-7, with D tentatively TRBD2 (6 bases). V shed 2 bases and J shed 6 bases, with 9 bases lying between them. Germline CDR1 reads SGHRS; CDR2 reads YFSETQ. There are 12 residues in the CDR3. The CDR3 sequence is CASSLAGPEQYF. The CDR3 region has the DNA TGCGCCAGCAGCTTAGCGGGCCCCGAGCAGTACTTC. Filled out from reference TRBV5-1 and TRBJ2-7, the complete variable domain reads KAGVTQTPRYLIKTRGQQVTLSCSPISGHRSVSWYQQTPGQGLQFLFEYFSETQRNKGNFPGRFSGRQFSNSRSEMNVSTLELGDSALYLCASSLAGPEQYFGPGTRLTVT.

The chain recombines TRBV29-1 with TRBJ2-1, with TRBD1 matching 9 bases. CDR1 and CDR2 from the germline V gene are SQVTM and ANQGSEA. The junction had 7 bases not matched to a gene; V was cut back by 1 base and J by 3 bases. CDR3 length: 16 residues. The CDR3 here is CSVEGGPGQGYNEQFF. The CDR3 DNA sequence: TGCAGCGTTGAAGGAGGGCCGGGACAGGGCTACAATGAGCAGTTCTTC.

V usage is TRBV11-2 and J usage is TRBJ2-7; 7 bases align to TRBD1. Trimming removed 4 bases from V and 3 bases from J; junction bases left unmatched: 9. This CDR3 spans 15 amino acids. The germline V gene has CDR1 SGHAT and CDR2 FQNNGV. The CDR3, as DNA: TGTGCCAGCAGCTCGTTCCCGGGACAGTTCTACGAGCAGTACTTC. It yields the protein CASSSFPGQFYEQYF.

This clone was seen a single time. In DNA form, the CDR3 reads TGTGCCAGTAGTATCACCGCGGGGCAGGGCAACAATGAAAAACTGTTTTTT. Amino acid sequence: CASSITAGQGNNEKLFF. This chain connects TRBV19 to TRBJ1-4, with D perhaps TRBD1 (5 bases). The germline gives CDR1 LNHDA, CDR2 SQIVND (reference sequence). CDR3 size: 17 residues. The V end was cut by 3 bases, the J end by 5 bases, with 19 bases between.

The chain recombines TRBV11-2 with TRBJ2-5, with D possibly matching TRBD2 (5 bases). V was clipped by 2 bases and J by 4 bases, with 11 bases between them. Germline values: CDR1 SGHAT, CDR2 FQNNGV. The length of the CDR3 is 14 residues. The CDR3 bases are TGTGCCAGCAGCTTATTCGCTAGCCGAGAGACCCAGTACTTC. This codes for CASSLFASRETQYF.

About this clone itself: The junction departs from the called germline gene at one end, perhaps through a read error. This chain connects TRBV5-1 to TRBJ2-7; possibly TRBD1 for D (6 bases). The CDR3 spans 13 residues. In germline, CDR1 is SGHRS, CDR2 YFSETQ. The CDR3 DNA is TGCGCCAGCAGATTGGGGGCCGCCTACGAGCAGTACTTC. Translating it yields CASRLGAAYEQYF. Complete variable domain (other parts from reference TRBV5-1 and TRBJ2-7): KAGVTQTPRYLIKTRGQQVTLSCSPISGHRSVSWYQQTPGQGLQFLFEYFSETQRNKGNFPGRFSGRQFSNSRSEMNVSTLELGDSALYLCASRLGAAYEQYFGPGTRLTVT.